This T cell receptor (beta chain) is from a study of blood T cell dynamics during melanoma immunotherapy. Trimming left V 5 bases short and J 6 bases short, with 14 bases between. Germline V lookup: CDR1 SGHVS, CDR2 FQNEAQ. The CDR3 extends over 15 amino acids. The time point here: week 3, after first cycle of checkpoint inhibitor. The table came from immunoSEQ multiplex PCR; TCRdb's copy has only in-frame clones and leaves some out. The table includes 25,000 to 35,000 clones, approximately 83% detected once. The input for sequencing was blood, taken from a patient treated with checkpoint blockade. The TCR comes from a human donor with melanoma. V usage is TRBV7-8 and J usage is TRBJ1-6; weak D call: TRBD1 (5 bases). CDR3 protein: CASSGRQRRNSPLHF. The DNA of the CDR3 is TGTGCCAGCAGCGGCCGACAGCGCCGTAATTCACCCCTCCACTTT. The full variable domain, rest sourced from reference TRBV7-8 and TRBJ1-6, is GAGVSQSPRYKVAKRGQDVALRCDPISGHVSLFWYQQALGQGPEFLTYFQNEAQLDKSGLPSDRFFAERPEGSVSTLKIQRTQQEDSAVYLCASSGRQRRNSPLHFGNGTRLTVT.